The present T cell receptor beta chain was sequenced within a study of blood T cell repertoires in COVID-19. At the level of the study: Italy, Spain and the United States were the sources of the convalescent and acute COVID-19 samples.

CDR1 and CDR2 (germline): MGHRA, YSYEKL. CDR3 length: 18 amino acids. V lost 4 bases to trimming and J lost 4 bases; unmatched junction nucleotides: 14. Authors' analysis steps: Estimation of nucleated cell counts relied on the amplification of reference gene primers. Data came from immunoSEQ multiplex PCR; TCRdb stores just in-frame clones and leaves some out. That table is the source of V, J and clone size, and D and trimming were worked out from the DNA. The sample lists about 50,000 clones; 85% to 90% were seen once. Sequenced input: peripheral blood. The sequence was collected from a human donor in a cohort sampled during active COVID-19. The V and J genes are TRBV4-1 and TRBJ2-3; 10 nucleotides match TRBD1. The CDR3 here is CASSRVVPRGTGADTQYF. CDR3 in DNA: TGCGCCAGCAGCCGCGTCGTACCTCGCGGGACAGGGGCAGATACGCAGTATTTT.